This TCR beta chain was recorded in a study of regulatory T cells in long-lasting Graves disease. Per germline, CDR1 SGHAT and CDR2 FQNNGV. The CDR3 is 13 amino acids. V lost 1 base and J 5 bases, leaving 9 bases between the germline ends. Sequencing libraries for TCR beta were prepared with iRepertoire HTBI primers and Arm-PCR of CDR3 regions. TCRdb processed the multiplex PCR reads anew with MiXCR; each CDR3 protein has one entry. The sample records roughly 500,000 distinct CDR3 sequences, roughly 21% being singletons. Time point in this sample: persistent/refractory GD, antithyroid drugs over 5 years with positive TRAb. After RNA was extracted from PBMCs, the TCR library was made from it. Each patient gave approximately 8.1 milliliters of EDTA-anticoagulated peripheral blood. This clonotype was counted ten times or more.

V and J are TRBV11-2 and TRBJ2-7; D is perhaps TRBD1 or TRBD2 (5 bases each). This specimen consisted of peripheral blood mononuclear cells (PBMCs), obtained when the disease was refractory, from a patient treated with antithyroid drugs. The sequence derives from a female donor with Graves disease. The CDR3: CASSLVGTHEQYF. For the CDR3, the DNA is TGTGCCAGCAGCTTAGTCGGGACCCACGAGCAGTACTTC.